The subject of this entry is one TCR beta chain. Template switching introduced a universal primer site, and the cDNA bore unique molecular identifiers. TCRdb passed the 5' RACE reads through MiXCR, listing each CDR3 protein once. The data hold under 400,000 distinct CDR3 sequences, with around 9.7% observed a single time. The CDR3 loop spans 13 amino acids. V lost 6 bases to trimming and J lost 1 base, with 7 bases between them. Germline V gene data show CDR1 as LGHNT and CDR2 as FRNRAP. The data stem from a study of identical twins. The rearrangement links TRBV12-5 to TRBJ1-5; no clear D gene. Sequencing was done on a sample of naive T cells sorted from blood. The clonotype originates from a woman aged 45-65 years in good health. CDR3 bases: TGTGCTAGTGGACTAAGGAGCAATCAGCCCCAGCATTTT. This translates into CASGLRSNQPQHF.